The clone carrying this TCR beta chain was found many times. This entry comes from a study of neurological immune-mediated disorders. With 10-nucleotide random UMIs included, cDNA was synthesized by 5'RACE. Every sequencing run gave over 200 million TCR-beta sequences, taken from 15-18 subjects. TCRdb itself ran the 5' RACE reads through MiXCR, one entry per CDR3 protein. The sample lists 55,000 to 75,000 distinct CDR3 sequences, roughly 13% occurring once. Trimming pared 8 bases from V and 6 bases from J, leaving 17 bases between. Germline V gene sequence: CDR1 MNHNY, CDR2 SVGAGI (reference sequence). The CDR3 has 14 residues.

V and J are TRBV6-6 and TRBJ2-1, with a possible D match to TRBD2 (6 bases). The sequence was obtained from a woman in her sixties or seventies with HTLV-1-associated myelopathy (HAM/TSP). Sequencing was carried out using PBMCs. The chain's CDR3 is CASELAALSNEQFF. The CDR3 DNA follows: TGTGCCAGCGAACTAGCTGCCCTAAGCAATGAGCAGTTCTTC.